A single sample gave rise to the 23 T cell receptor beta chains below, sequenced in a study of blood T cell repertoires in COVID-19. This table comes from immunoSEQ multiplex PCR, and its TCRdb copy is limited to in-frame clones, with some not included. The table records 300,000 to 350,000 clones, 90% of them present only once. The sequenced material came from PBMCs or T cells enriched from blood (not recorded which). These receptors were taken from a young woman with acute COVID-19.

CDR3 DNA sequence: TGTGCCAGCAGTTCCCGGACAGGCGTGGATCAGCCCCAGCATTTT. This codes for CASSSRTGVDQPQHF. This chain links TRBV6-5 with TRBJ1-5; TRBD1 agrees at 7 bases. There are 15 residues in the CDR3. V lost 4 bases, J lost 5 bases, and 8 bases stayed unmatched. CDR1 and CDR2 (germline): MNHEY, SVGAGI.

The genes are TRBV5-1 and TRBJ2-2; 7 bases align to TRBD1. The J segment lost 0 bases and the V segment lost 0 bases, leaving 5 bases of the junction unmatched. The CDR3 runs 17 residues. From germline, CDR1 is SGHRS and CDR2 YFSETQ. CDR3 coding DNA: TGCGCCAGCAGCTTGGTTCAGGGGGACGCGAACACCGGGGAGCTGTTTTTT. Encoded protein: CASSLVQGDANTGELFF.

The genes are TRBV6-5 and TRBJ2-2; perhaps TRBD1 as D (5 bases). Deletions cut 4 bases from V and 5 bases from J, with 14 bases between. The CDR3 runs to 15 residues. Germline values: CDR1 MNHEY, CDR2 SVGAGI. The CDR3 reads CASSWGPVGTGELFF. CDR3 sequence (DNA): TGTGCCAGCAGTTGGGGCCCGGTCGGGACCGGGGAGCTGTTTTTT.

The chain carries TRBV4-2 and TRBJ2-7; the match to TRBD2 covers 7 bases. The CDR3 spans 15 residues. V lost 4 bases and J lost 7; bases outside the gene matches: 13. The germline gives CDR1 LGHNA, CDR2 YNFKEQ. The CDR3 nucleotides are TGTGCCAGCAGCCCCTACGGGGAGGGAGCCATTGAGCAGTACTTC. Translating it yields CASSPYGEGAIEQYF.

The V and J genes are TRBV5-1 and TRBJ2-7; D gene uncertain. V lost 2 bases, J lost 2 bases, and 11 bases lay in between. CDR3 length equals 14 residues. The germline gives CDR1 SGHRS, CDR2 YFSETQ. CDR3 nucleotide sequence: TGCGCCAGCAGCTTTGGCCAGGCAGCCTACGAGCAGTACTTC. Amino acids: CASSFGQAAYEQYF.

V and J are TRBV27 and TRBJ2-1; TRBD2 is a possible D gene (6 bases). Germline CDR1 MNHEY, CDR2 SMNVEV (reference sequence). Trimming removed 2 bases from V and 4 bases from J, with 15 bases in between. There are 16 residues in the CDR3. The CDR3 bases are TGTGCCAGCAGTTTAGTGGGGGGAAGTTCTTACAATGAGCAGTTCTTC. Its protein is CASSLVGGSSYNEQFF.

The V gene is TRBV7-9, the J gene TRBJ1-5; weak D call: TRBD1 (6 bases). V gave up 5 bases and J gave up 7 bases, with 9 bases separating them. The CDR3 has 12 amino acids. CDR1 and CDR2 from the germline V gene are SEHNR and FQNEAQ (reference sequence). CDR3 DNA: TGTGCCAGCAGCGCTGGGACACAGCCCCAGCATTTT. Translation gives CASSAGTQPQHF.

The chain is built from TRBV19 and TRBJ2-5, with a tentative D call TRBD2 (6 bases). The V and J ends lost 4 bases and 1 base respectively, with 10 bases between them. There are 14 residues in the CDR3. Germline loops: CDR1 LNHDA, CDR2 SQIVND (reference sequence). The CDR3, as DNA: TGTGCCAGTAGTACCGGGCGGGGCCAAGAGACCCAGTACTTC. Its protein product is CASSTGRGQETQYF.

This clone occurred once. CDR3 residues: CASSTQGDYEQYF. CDR3 coding DNA: TGCGCCAGCAGCACCCAAGGGGACTACGAGCAGTACTTC. The chain recombines TRBV5-1 with TRBJ2-7, with a possible D match to TRBD1 (5 bases). The CDR3 is made up of 13 amino acids. Looked up from germline, CDR1 is SGHRS and CDR2 is YFSETQ. V was clipped by 4 bases and J by 3 bases, with 11 bases between them.

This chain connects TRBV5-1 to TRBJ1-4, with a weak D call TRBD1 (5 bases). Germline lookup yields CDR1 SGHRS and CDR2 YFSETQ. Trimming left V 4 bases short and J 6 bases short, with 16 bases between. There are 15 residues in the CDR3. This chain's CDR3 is CASSLTGSVDEKLFF. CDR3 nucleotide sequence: TGCGCCAGCAGCCTCACAGGTTCAGTAGATGAAAAACTGTTTTTT.

CDR3 sequence (DNA): TGTGCCACCATTACTCCCGATCAGCCCCAGCATTTT. It translates to CATITPDQPQHF. The V gene is TRBV28, the J gene TRBJ1-5; D unresolved. Trimming shortened V by 10 bases and J by 5 bases, and 12 bases separated the two germline ends. Germline lookup yields CDR1 MDHEN and CDR2 SYDVKM. CDR3 length: 12 amino acids.

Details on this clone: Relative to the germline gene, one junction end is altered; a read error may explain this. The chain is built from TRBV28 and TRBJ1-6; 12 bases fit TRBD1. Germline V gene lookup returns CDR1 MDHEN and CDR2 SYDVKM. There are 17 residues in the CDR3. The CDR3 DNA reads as TGTGCCAGCAGTCCTCCCTTTGGGACAGGGGGCTATTCCCCCCTCCACTTT. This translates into CASSPPFGTGGYSPLHF.

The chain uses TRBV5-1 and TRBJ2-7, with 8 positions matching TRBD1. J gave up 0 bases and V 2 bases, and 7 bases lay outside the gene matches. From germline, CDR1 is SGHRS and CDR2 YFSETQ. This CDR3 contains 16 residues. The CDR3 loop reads CASSFFQGAISYEQYF. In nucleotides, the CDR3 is TGCGCCAGCAGCTTCTTCCAGGGGGCGATCTCCTACGAGCAGTACTTC.

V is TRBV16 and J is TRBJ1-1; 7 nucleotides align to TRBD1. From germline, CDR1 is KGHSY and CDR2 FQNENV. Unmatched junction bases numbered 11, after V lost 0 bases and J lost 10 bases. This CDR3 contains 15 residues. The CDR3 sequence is CASSQSIGQVRIAFF. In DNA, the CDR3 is TGTGCCAGCAGCCAATCGATTGGACAGGTGAGGATAGCTTTCTTT.

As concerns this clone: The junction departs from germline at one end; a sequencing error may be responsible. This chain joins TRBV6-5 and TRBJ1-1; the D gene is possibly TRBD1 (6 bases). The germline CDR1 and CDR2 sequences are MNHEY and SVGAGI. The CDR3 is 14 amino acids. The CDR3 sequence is CASSNSQGSTEAFF. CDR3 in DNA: TGTGCCAGCAGTAACTCGCAGGGGAGCACTGAAGCTTTCTTT.

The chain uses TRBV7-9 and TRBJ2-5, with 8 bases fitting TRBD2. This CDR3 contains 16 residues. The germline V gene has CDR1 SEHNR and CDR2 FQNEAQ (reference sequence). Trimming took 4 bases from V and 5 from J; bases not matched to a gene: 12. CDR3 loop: CASSSLGSGSVETQYF. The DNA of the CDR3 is TGTGCCAGCAGCTCTTTGGGAAGCGGGAGTGTGGAGACCCAGTACTTC.

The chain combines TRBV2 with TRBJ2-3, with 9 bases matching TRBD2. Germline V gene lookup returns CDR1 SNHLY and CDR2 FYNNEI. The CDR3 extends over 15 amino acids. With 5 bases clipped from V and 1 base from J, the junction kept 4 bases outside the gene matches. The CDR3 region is CASSHSGGRTDTQYF. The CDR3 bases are TGTGCCAGCAGTCATAGCGGGGGACGCACAGATACGCAGTATTTT.

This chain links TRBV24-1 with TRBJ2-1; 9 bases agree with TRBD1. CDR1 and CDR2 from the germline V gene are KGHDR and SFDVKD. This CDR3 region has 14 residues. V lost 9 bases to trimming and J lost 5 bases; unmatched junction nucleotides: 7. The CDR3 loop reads CATQGGQGHNEQFF. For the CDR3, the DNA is TGTGCCACCCAGGGGGGACAGGGTCACAATGAGCAGTTCTTC.

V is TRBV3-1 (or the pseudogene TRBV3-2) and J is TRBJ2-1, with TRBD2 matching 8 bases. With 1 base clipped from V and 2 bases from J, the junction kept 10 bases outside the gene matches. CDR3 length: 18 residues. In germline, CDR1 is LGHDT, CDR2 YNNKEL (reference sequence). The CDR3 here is CASSQVPSGSTAYNEQFF. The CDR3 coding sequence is TGTGCCAGCAGCCAAGTCCCCAGCGGGAGCACGGCCTACAATGAGCAGTTCTTC.

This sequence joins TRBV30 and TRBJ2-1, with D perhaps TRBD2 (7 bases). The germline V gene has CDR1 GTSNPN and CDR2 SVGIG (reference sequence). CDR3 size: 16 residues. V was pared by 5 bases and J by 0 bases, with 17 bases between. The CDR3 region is CAWGDAGGPSYNEQFF. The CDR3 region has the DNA TGTGCCTGGGGAGACGCCGGGGGGCCCTCCTACAATGAGCAGTTCTTC. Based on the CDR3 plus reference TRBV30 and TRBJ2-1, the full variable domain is SQTIHQWPATLVQPVGSPLSLECTVEGTSNPNLYWYRQAAGRGLQLLFYSVGIGQISSEVPQNLSASRPQDRQFILSSKKLLLSDSGFYLCAWGDAGGPSYNEQFFGPGTRLTVL.

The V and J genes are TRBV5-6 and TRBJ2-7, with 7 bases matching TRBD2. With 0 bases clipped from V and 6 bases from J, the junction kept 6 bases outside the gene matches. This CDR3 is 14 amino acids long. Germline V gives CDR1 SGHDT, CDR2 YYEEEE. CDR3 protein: CASSLAGGGSEQYF. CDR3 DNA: TGTGCCAGCAGCTTGGCTGGAGGCGGGAGCGAGCAGTACTTC.

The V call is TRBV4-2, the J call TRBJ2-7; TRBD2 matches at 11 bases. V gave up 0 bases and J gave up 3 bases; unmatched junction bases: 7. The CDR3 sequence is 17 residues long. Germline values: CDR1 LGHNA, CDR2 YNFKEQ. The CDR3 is CASSQDTASGRIYEQYF. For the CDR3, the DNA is TGTGCCAGCAGCCAAGATACGGCTAGCGGGAGGATCTACGAGCAGTACTTC.

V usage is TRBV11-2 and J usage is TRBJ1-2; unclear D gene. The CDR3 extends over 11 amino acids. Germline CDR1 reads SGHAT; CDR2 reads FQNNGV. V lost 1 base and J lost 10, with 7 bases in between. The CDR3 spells CASSLGGDYTF. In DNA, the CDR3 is TGTGCCAGCAGCTTAGGCGGAGACTACACCTTC. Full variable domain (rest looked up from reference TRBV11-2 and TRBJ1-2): EAGVAQSPRYKIIEKRQSVAFWCNPISGHATLYWYQQILGQGPKLLIQFQNNGVVDDSQLPKDRFSAERLKGVDSTLKIQPAKLEDSAVYLCASSLGGDYTFGSGTRLTVV.